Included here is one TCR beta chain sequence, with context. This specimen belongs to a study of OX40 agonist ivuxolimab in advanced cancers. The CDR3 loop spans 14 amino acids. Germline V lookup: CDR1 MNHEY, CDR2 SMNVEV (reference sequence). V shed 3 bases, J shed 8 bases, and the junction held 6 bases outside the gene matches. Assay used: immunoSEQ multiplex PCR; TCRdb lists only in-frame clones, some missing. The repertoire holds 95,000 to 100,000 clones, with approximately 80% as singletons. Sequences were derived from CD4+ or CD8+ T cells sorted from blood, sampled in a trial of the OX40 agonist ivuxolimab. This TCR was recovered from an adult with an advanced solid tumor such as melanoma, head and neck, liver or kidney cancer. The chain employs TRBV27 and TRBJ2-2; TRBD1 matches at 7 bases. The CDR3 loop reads CASSFGTDVGELFF. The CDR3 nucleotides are TGTGCCAGCAGTTTCGGGACAGATGTGGGGGAGCTGTTTTTT.